This T cell receptor beta chain originates from a study of beta chain features in type 1 diabetes. Across the whole study: Cell yields, gender and age were similar in healthy donors and patients. Study observations and caveats: Equally in patients and controls, shorter templates might have been favored by PCR. The VDJ junctions of type 1 diabetes patients carried fewer insertions and more deletions.

Stem cell-like memory, regulatory, central memory and naive CD4+ cells were sorted via CD45RO/CCR7/CD25/CD127/CD95/CD27. This clone was counted only a few times. Its antigen is still unknown. The junction had 12 bases not matched to a gene; V was cut back by 2 bases and J by 7 bases. Germline values: CDR1 SEHNR, CDR2 FQNEAQ (reference sequence). The CDR3 loop spans 18 amino acids. cDNA synthesis used the whole RNA isolate, giving expressed TCRB sequences. Assay: immunoSEQ multiplex PCR; the TCRdb copy retains only in-frame clones and omits some. Here the sample spans under 950,000 clones, roughly 15% being singletons.

Sequences were obtained from naive CD4+ T cells from blood. This receptor was obtained from a woman between 18 and 29 years old in good health. The chain couples TRBV7-9 to TRBJ2-1; TRBD2 matches 12 bases. For the CDR3, the DNA is TGTGCCAGCAGCTTATTTGGACTAGCGGGAACGGGTGGTAATGAGCAGTTCTTC. It translates to CASSLFGLAGTGGNEQFF.